A single sample gave rise to the 16 T cell receptor beta chains below, sequenced in a study of siplizumab effects on memory and regulatory T cells. Produced via immunoSEQ multiplex PCR; TCRdb's table is partial and in-frame only. Of under 70,000 clones in the sample, less than 80% were seen once. The sample was memory CD4+ T cells sorted from blood. These receptors were taken from a human donor in good health.

For the CDR3, the DNA is TGTGCCAGTTCGGAGGGCCCAAGCTCTGGAAACACCATATATTTT. Translating it yields CASSEGPSSGNTIYF. This rearrangement joins TRBV7-6 to TRBJ1-3; D ambiguous. Trimming stripped 9 bases from V and 0 bases from J, with 15 bases between. Germline CDR1 and CDR2: SGHVS and FNYEAQ. The CDR3 is made up of 15 amino acids.

The V gene is TRBV19, the J gene TRBJ2-2; D is unclear. There are 15 residues in the CDR3. The germline CDR1 and CDR2 sequences are LNHDA and SQIVND (reference sequence). Between the trimmed V and J ends, which lost 5 bases and 5 bases, there was a span of 15 bases. The CDR3 spells CASSSRGFFTGELFF. The CDR3 region has the DNA TGTGCCAGTAGTTCGCGAGGCTTCTTTACCGGGGAGCTGTTTTTT.

This sequence joins TRBV28 and TRBJ1-2; 10 bases line up with TRBD1. Unmatched junction bases numbered 9, after V lost 1 base and J lost 13 bases. The CDR3 runs 14 residues. Germline CDR1 MDHEN, CDR2 SYDVKM. CDR3 sequence (DNA): TGTGCCAGCAGTTTATCTCGGATGGACAGGGGGGCCACCTTC. This encodes CASSLSRMDRGATF.

This clone was observed a handful of times. The rearrangement joins TRBV7-7 to TRBJ2-3; D call uncertain. The CDR3 extends over 14 amino acids. Trimming took off 5 bases at V and 3 bases at J, with 12 bases between the two ends. Germline V CDR1 and CDR2: SSHAT, FNYEAQ (reference sequence). Here the CDR3 DNA reads TGTGCCAGCAGCCCATACTCAACAACAGATACGCAGTATTTT. This translates into CASSPYSTTDTQYF. The whole variable domain, filled in from reference TRBV7-7 and TRBJ2-3, reads GAGVSQSPRYKVTKRGQDVTLRCDPISSHATLYWYQQALGQGPEFLTYFNYEAQPDKSGLPSDRFSAERPEGSISTLTIQRTEQRDSAMYRCASSPYSTTDTQYFGPGTRLTVL.

The chain joins TRBV18 to TRBJ2-4, with TRBD2 matching 11 bases. The CDR3 extends over 16 amino acids. The V segment lost 2 bases and the J segment 2 bases; nucleotides outside the gene matches: 2. Germline CDR1 and CDR2: KGHSH and LQKENI. Written as DNA, the CDR3 is TGTGCCAGCTCACCAACTAGCGGGGGATCCAAAAACATTCAGTACTTC. It yields the protein CASSPTSGGSKNIQYF.

The V and J genes are TRBV5-5 and TRBJ1-1; D uncertain. The length of the CDR3 is 12 residues. Trimming removed 3 bases from V and 1 base from J, with 4 bases in between. Germline loops: CDR1 SGHKS, CDR2 YYEKEE (reference sequence). The CDR3 protein is CASSYQNTEAFF. The CDR3 bases are TGTGCCAGCAGCTACCAGAACACTGAAGCTTTCTTT.

V usage is TRBV9 and J usage is TRBJ1-6; perhaps TRBD1 as D (5 bases). From germline, CDR1 is SGDLS and CDR2 YYNGEE. This CDR3 has 14 residues. V gave up 2 bases and J gave up 9 bases, with 12 bases separating them. Here the CDR3 reads CASSVANRFSPLHF. In nucleotides, the CDR3 is TGTGCCAGCAGCGTGGCAAACAGGTTTTCACCCCTCCACTTT.

The V call is TRBV18, the J call TRBJ2-2; 15 bases align to TRBD2. CDR1 and CDR2 (germline): KGHSH, LQKENI. The length of the CDR3 is 18 residues. The V gene end was trimmed by 1 base and the J gene end by 4 bases; junction bases not matched to a gene: 4. The CDR3 sequence: CASSPRTSGGAATGELFF. For the CDR3, the DNA is TGTGCCAGCTCACCACGGACTAGCGGGGGGGCTGCCACCGGGGAGCTGTTTTTT.

V usage is TRBV19 and J usage is TRBJ2-5; 13 nucleotides match TRBD2. Germline-derived CDR1 and CDR2 are LNHDA and SQIVND (reference sequence). CDR3 size: 14 residues. V shed 8 bases and J 4 bases; nucleotides not matched to a gene: 4. CDR3 loop: CASATSGGPETQYF. The DNA of the CDR3 is TGTGCCAGTGCGACTAGCGGGGGGCCAGAGACCCAGTACTTC.

V and J are TRBV4-3 and TRBJ2-2, with D unresolved. With 1 base removed from V and 6 bases from J, the gap between germline ends came to 6 bases. Per the germline V gene, CDR1 is LGHNA and CDR2 is YSLEER. The CDR3 has 13 residues. This chain's CDR3 is CASSQVSSGELFF. CDR3 in DNA: TGCGCCAGCAGCCAAGTGAGCTCCGGGGAGCTGTTTTTT.

The chain joins TRBV5-1 to TRBJ2-7, with 7 bases that match TRBD1. CDR1 SGHRS and CDR2 YFSETQ come from the germline V gene. V lost 3 bases and J lost 2; bases outside the gene matches: 14. The CDR3 is 17 residues long. The DNA of the CDR3 is TGCGCCAGCAGCTCCAAACGGGACAGTCTGGGAGCCTACGAGCAGTACTTC. Translating gives CASSSKRDSLGAYEQYF.

The gene calls are TRBV4-2 and TRBJ2-2; D uncertain. The germline V gene has CDR1 LGHNA and CDR2 YNFKEQ. The CDR3 is 14 amino acids. Trimming pared 0 bases from V and 5 bases from J, leaving 7 bases between. CDR3 in amino acids: CASSQDPRTGELFF. CDR3 DNA sequence: TGTGCCAGCAGCCAAGATCCGAGAACCGGGGAGCTGTTTTTT.

This clone has more than one count but fewer than ten. The DNA of the CDR3 is TGCGCCAGCCGACCGTCGGGCAGCCTCAATCAGCCCCAGCATTTT. Translation: CASRPSGSLNQPQHF. This rearrangement joins TRBV5-1 to TRBJ1-5; D call uncertain. CDR3 size: 15 residues. Trimming took off 7 bases at V and 3 bases at J, with 17 bases between the two ends. Looked up from germline, CDR1 is SGHRS and CDR2 is YFSETQ.

J is TRBJ2-3 and V is TRBV5-5; D possibly corresponds to TRBD2 (5 bases). The CDR3 contains 14 residues. The germline V gene encodes CDR1 SGHKS and CDR2 YYEKEE (reference sequence). V shed 0 bases and J shed 5 bases, with 10 bases lying between them. The CDR3 sequence is CASSLVLVVDTQYF. Here the CDR3 DNA reads TGTGCCAGCAGCTTGGTACTAGTGGTAGATACGCAGTATTTT.

J is TRBJ1-2 and V is TRBV19; no reliable D call. V lost 3 bases and J 4 bases, leaving 9 bases between the germline ends. The CDR3 is 13 residues long. Germline V gene lookup returns CDR1 LNHDA and CDR2 SQIVND (reference sequence). This CDR3 reads CASSIQYVYGYTF. As DNA, the CDR3 is TGTGCCAGTAGTATTCAATATGTCTATGGCTACACCTTC.

The gene calls are TRBV6-6 and TRBJ2-7; unclear D gene. The CDR3 is 13 amino acids. CDR1 is MNHNY, CDR2 SVGAGI, per germline (reference sequence). The ends were cut back, 6 bases at V and 5 bases at J, with 14 bases in the middle. The CDR3 coding sequence is TGTGCCAGCAGCAAGCCCGCTAGTCACGAGCAGTACTTC. Translation: CASSKPASHEQYF.